The present TCR beta chain was sequenced within a study of T-cell reconstitution after alpha-beta-depleted transplantation in children listed by TCRdb under 2016. Background for the entire study: Using TCR repertoire profiling, the study quantitatively followed how T-cell immune reconstitution unfolded in children after TCRalphabeta/CD19-depleted allogeneic hematopoietic cell transplantation.

What the treatment or condition label conveys for this sample: allogeneic hematopoietic cell transplantation with graft depleted of TCRalphabeta T cells and CD19 B cells. The children who served as transplant recipients had been given grafts of TCRalphabeta/CD19-depleted allogeneic hematopoietic cells. What the study reported, not specific to this receptor: In some patients, the high TCRbeta diversity seen at day 60 was put down to recipient T cells and intrathymic progenitors that had survived conditioning. Over the following months the frequencies of hyperexpanded clones went down, and after one year T-cell counts and TCRbeta diversity were mostly credited to newly produced T cells. The apparently early recovery of alphabetaT-cell counts about two months after transplant reportedly depended on only several hundred rapidly expanded clones that came from non-depleted graft cells.

At least ten counts were recorded for this clonotype. Its binding antigen is unknown. Per-base qualities were not stored, and no clone one base away is much larger. The library was prepared using PCR. The instrument given in TCRdb is Illumina HiSeq 2500. To normalize quantification of the TCRbeta repertoire, the TCR libraries were built with molecular barcoding that relied on unique molecular identifiers. TCRdb redid the processing of the public reads, applying fastp at Q25 and MiXCR, and retained in-frame beta chains. Each CDR3 protein gets just one entry, which takes the most common genes and DNA from the rows behind it. The sample has around 670,000 distinct CDR3 sequences on record, about 12% of them singletons. Of the sample, about 0.77% is held by the ten largest clones. CDR1 and CDR2 are drawn from the germline V gene: SGHRS, YFSETQ. The germline V and J ends show losses of 4 bases and 0 bases respectively, and no gene match explains 5 bases of the junction. The CDR3 spans 17 residues, from the cysteine through the phenylalanine. Only CDR3 DNA is held: 51 bases, read in frame from base 1.

This clonotype originated in a girl aged 2-9 years with congenital amegakaryocytic thrombocytopenia, due to receive a stem cell transplant. Rearrangement joined TRBV5-1 to TRBJ2-1, and 12 junction bases match TRBD2. Sequencing used PBMCs, obtained before TCRalphabeta/CD19-depleted stem cell transplant. The CDR3 here reads CASSLRTSGISYNEQFF. The nucleotides are TGCGCCAGCAGCCTAAGGACTAGCGGGATCTCCTACAATGAGCAGTTCTTC.